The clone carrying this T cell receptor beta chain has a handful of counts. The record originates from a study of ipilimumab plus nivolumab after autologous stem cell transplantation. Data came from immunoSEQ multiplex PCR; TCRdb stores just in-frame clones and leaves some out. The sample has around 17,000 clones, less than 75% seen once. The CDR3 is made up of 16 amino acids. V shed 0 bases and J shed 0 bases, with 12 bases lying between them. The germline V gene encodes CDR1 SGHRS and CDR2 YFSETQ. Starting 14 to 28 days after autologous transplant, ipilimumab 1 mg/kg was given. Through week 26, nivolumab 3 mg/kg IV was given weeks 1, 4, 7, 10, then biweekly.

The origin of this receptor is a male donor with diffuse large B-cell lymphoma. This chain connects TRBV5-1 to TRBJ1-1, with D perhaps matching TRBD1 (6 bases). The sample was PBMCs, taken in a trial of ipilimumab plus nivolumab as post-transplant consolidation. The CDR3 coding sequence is TGCGCCAGCAGCTTGGGGATAGGGGGGATGAACACTGAAGCTTTCTTT. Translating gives CASSLGIGGMNTEAFF.